This TCR beta chain was obtained from a study of blood T cell repertoires in COVID-19. Per germline, CDR1 KGHSH and CDR2 LQKENI. The CDR3 runs to 13 residues. Between the trimmed V and J ends, which lost 6 bases and 1 base, there was a span of 9 bases. Participants, roughly 18 to 90 years old, spanned more than 20 US areas. Generated by immunoSEQ multiplex PCR, the TCRdb table keeps only in-frame clones and is missing some. The sample holds more than 250,000 clones, around 91% seen once. Source material: PBMCs or T cells enriched from blood (not recorded which). The receptor's source is a woman between 18 and 30 years old with acute COVID-19. The J gene is TRBJ1-2, the V gene TRBV18; D might be TRBD1 (6 bases). In DNA form, the CDR3 reads TGTGCCAGCTCTAGACAGGATAACTATGGCTACACCTTC. Translated: CASSRQDNYGYTF.